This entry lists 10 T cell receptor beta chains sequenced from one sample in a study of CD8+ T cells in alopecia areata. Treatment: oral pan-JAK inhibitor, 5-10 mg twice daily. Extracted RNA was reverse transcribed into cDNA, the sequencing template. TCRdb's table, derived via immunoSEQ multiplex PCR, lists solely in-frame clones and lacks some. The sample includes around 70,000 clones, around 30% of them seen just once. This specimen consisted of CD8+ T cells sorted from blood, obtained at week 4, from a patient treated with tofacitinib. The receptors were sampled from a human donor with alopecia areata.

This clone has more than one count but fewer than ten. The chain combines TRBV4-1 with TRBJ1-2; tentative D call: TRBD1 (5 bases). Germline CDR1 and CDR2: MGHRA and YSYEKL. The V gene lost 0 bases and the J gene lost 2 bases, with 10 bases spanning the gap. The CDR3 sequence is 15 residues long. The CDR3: CASSQDPTENYGYTF. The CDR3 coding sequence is TGCGCCAGCAGCCAAGATCCGACAGAAAACTATGGCTACACCTTC.

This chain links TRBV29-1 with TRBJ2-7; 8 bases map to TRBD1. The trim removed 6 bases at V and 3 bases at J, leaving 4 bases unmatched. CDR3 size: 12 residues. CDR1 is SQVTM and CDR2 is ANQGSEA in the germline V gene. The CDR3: CSVLTGDYEQYF. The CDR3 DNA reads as TGCAGCGTGTTGACAGGGGACTACGAGCAGTACTTC.

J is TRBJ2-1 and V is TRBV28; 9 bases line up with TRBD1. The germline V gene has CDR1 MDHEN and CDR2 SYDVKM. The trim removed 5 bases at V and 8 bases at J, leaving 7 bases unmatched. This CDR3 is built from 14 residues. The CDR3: CASSQTGGMDEQFF. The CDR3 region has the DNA TGTGCCAGCAGTCAAACAGGGGGCATGGATGAGCAGTTCTTC.

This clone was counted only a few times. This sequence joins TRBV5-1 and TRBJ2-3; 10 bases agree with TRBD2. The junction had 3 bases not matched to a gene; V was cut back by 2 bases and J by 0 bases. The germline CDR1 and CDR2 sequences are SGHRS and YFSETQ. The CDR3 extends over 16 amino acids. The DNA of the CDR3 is TGCGCCAGCAGCTTCTTGACTAGCGGGAGCACAGATACGCAGTATTTT. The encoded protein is CASSFLTSGSTDTQYF.

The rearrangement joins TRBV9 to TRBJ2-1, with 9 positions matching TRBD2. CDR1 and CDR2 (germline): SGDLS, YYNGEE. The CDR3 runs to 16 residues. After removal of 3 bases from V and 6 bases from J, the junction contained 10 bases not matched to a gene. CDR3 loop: CASSEFDSGSINEQFF. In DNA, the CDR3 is TGTGCCAGCAGCGAATTCGATAGCGGGAGTATCAATGAGCAGTTCTTC.

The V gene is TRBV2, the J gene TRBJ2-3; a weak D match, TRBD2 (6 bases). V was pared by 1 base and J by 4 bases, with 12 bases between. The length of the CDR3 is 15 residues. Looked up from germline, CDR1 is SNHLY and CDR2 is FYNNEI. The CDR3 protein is CASSEVGRAADTQYF. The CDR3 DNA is TGTGCCAGCAGTGAAGTCGGGAGAGCCGCAGATACGCAGTATTTT. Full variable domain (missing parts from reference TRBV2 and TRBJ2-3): EPEVTQTPSHQVTQMGQEVILRCVPISNHLYFYWYRQILGQKVEFLVSFYNNEISEKSEIFDDQFSVERPDGSNFTLKIRSTKLEDSAMYFCASSEVGRAADTQYFGPGTRLTVL.

CDR3 in amino acids: CASTGTPRYTGELFF. In DNA, the CDR3 is TGTGCCAGCACGGGGACCCCAAGATACACCGGGGAGCTGTTTTTT. This rearrangement joins TRBV2 to TRBJ2-2; TRBD1 or TRBD2 may be the D gene (5 bases each). Trimming cost V 7 bases and J 3 bases, with 15 bases left between them. This CDR3 contains 15 residues. Germline V lookup: CDR1 SNHLY, CDR2 FYNNEI.

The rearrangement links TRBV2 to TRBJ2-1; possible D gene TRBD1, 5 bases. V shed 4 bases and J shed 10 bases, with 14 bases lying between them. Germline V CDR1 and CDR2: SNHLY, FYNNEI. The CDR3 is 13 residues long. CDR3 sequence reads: CASSVRTPWEQFF. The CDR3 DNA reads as TGTGCCAGCAGTGTGAGGACACCCTGGGAGCAGTTCTTC.

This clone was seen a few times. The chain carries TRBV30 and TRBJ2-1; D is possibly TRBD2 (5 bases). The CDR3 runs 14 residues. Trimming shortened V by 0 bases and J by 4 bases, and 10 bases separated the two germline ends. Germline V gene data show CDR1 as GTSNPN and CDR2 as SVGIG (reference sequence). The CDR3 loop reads CAWSVLERYNEQFF. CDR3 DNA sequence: TGTGCCTGGAGTGTACTAGAAAGGTACAATGAGCAGTTCTTC.

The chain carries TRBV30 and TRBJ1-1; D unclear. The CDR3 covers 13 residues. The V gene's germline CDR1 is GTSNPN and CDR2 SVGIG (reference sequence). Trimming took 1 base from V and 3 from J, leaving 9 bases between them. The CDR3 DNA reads TGTGCCTGGAGTGCGGGTTCGTACACTGAAGCTTTCTTT. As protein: CAWSAGSYTEAFF.